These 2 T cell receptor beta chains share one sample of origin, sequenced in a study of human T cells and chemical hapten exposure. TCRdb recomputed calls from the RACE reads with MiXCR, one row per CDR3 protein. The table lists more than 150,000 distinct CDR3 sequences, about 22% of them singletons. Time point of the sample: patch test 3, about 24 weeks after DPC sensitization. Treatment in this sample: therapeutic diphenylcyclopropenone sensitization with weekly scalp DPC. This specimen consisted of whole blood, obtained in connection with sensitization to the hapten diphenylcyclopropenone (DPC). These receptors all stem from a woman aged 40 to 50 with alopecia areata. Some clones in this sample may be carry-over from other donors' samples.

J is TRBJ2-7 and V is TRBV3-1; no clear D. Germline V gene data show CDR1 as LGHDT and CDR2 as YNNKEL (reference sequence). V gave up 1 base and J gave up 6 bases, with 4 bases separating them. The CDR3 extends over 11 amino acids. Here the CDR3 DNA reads TGTGCCAGCAGCCAAGGTCCCGAGCAGTACTTC. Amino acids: CASSQGPEQYF.

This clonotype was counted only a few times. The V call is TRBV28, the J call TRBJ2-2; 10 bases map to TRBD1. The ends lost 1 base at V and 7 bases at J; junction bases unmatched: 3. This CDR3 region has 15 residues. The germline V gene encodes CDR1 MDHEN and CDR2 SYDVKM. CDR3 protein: CASSLSGQGVGELFF. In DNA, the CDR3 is TGTGCCAGCAGTTTATCAGGACAGGGGGTCGGGGAGCTGTTTTTT.